Listed below are T cell receptor beta chains from one sample, sequenced in a study of blood T cell repertoires in COVID-19. The table came from immunoSEQ multiplex PCR; TCRdb's copy has only in-frame clones and leaves some out. The sample shows around 51,000 clones, around 84% of them seen only once. Sequencing was carried out using peripheral blood. All receptors come from an elderly man with active COVID-19. Both conserved end residues are part of each CDR3. The D gene is left open where the match is weak. Part of the rows lack a size; the others show once, few, many or a class for expanded clones.

V gene: TRBV9; clone size: -; J gene: TRBJ2-2; CDR3 length: 15; D gene: TRBD2; CDR3 DNA: TGTGCCAGCTCCACGTGGCGGGAGACCACCGGGGAGCTGTTTTTT; CDR3 protein: CASSTWRETTGELFF
V gene: TRBV7-2; clone size: few; J gene: TRBJ2-3; CDR3 length: 15; D gene: -; CDR3 DNA: TGTGCCAGCAGCTCCTCGCGGTCGGGCACAGATACGCAGTATTTT; CDR3 protein: CASSSSRSGTDTQYF
V gene: TRBV30; clone size: once; J gene: TRBJ2-1; CDR3 length: 14; D gene: TRBD2; CDR3 DNA: TGTGCCTGGAGTCCCGGACTAGCAGGTAATGAGCAGTTCTTC; CDR3 protein: CAWSPGLAGNEQFF
V gene: TRBV5-6; clone size: -; J gene: TRBJ2-5; CDR3 length: 14; D gene: -; CDR3 DNA: TGTGCCAGCAGTCCGGAGGGGATTCAAGAGACCCAGTACTTC; CDR3 protein: CASSPEGIQETQYF
V gene: TRBV27; clone size: -; J gene: TRBJ1-5; CDR3 length: 14; D gene: -; CDR3 DNA: TGTGCCAGCAGTTTAGGAACGGGGAATCAGCCCCAGCATTTT; CDR3 protein: CASSLGTGNQPQHF
V gene: TRBV10-2; clone size: -; J gene: TRBJ2-1; CDR3 length: 18; D gene: TRBD2; CDR3 DNA: TGCGCCAGCAGTGAGTCGATGCCCCCTAGCGGGGTCTACAATGAGCAGTTCTTC; CDR3 protein: CASSESMPPSGVYNEQFF
V gene: TRBV6-5; clone size: -; J gene: TRBJ1-3; CDR3 length: 15; D gene: -; CDR3 DNA: TGTGCCAGCAGATCCGGGACAACCTCTGGAAACACCATATATTTT; CDR3 protein: CASRSGTTSGNTIYF
V gene: TRBV5-1; clone size: once; J gene: TRBJ1-5; CDR3 length: 14; D gene: TRBD1; CDR3 DNA: TGCGCCAGCAGCTTAGAAGGGGGCGGTCAGCCCCAGCATTTT; CDR3 protein: CASSLEGGGQPQHF
V gene: TRBV23-1; clone size: once; J gene: TRBJ2-5; CDR3 length: 15; D gene: -; CDR3 DNA: TGCGCCAGCAGTCAATCTTATGGAGGGCAAGAGACCCAGTACTTC; CDR3 protein: CASSQSYGGQETQYF
V gene: TRBV30; clone size: -; J gene: TRBJ2-3; CDR3 length: 16; D gene: -; CDR3 DNA: TGTGCCTGGAGTGGCCGAGCGGGTATTGTAGCAGATACGCAGTATTTT; CDR3 protein: CAWSGRAGIVADTQYF
V gene: TRBV9; clone size: -; J gene: TRBJ2-2; CDR3 length: 17; D gene: TRBD1; CDR3 DNA: TGTGCCAGCACTAGACAGGGTGGGTCGGTGAACACCGGGGAGCTGTTTTTT; CDR3 protein: CASTRQGGSVNTGELFF
V gene: TRBV6-2/TRBV6-3; clone size: -; J gene: TRBJ2-7; CDR3 length: 15; D gene: -; CDR3 DNA: TGTGCCAGCAGTTACGGGTCAGGGCCAACCTACGAGCAGTACTTC; CDR3 protein: CASSYGSGPTYEQYF
V gene: TRBV3-1/TRBV3-2; clone size: -; J gene: TRBJ1-1; CDR3 length: 17; D gene: TRBD1; CDR3 DNA: TGTGCCAGCAGCCCGAGCCGGGACAGGGGTTCGAACACTGAAGCTTTCTTT; CDR3 protein: CASSPSRDRGSNTEAFF
V gene: TRBV5-1; clone size: -; J gene: TRBJ2-1; CDR3 length: 13; D gene: -; CDR3 DNA: TGCGCCAGCAGCGCGGAGTCCTACAATGAGCAGTTCTTC; CDR3 protein: CASSAESYNEQFF
V gene: TRBV21-1; clone size: -; J gene: TRBJ1-5; CDR3 length: 23; D gene: -; CDR3 DNA: TGTGCCAGCAGCAACGCCCTCGGGACAGGGGGCGCAAAAACTCCTTATAGCAATCAGCCCCAGCATTTT; CDR3 protein: CASSNALGTGGAKTPYSNQPQHF
V gene: TRBV24-1; clone size: -; J gene: TRBJ2-3; CDR3 length: 16; D gene: TRBD2; CDR3 DNA: TGTGCCACCAGTGACCCGGTAGCGGGAACTTACGATACGCAGTATTTT; CDR3 protein: CATSDPVAGTYDTQYF
V gene: TRBV28; clone size: -; J gene: TRBJ2-1; CDR3 length: 15; D gene: TRBD1; CDR3 DNA: TGTGCCAGCAGTTTGACAGGGCGACGGGTTGATGAGCAGTTCTTC; CDR3 protein: CASSLTGRRVDEQFF
V gene: TRBV27; clone size: few; J gene: TRBJ1-2; CDR3 length: 14; D gene: -; CDR3 DNA: TGTGCCAGCAGTCCTATCGGAGGGGCCTATGGCTACACCTTC; CDR3 protein: CASSPIGGAYGYTF
V gene: TRBV3-1/TRBV3-2; clone size: -; J gene: TRBJ2-3; CDR3 length: 16; D gene: TRBD2; CDR3 DNA: TGTGCCAGCAGCCTTGGACTAGCGGGAGCGGGAGATACGCAGTATTTT; CDR3 protein: CASSLGLAGAGDTQYF
V gene: TRBV7-8; clone size: -; J gene: TRBJ2-1; CDR3 length: 12; D gene: -; CDR3 DNA: TGTGCCAGCAGCCCCAGGTGGAATGAGCAGTTCTTC; CDR3 protein: CASSPRWNEQFF
V gene: TRBV6-5; clone size: -; J gene: TRBJ2-1; CDR3 length: 16; D gene: -; CDR3 DNA: TGTGCCAGCAGTTACTATGGAGAACCTACCTACAATGAGCAGTTCTTC; CDR3 protein: CASSYYGEPTYNEQFF
V gene: TRBV7-6; clone size: -; J gene: TRBJ2-5; CDR3 length: 17; D gene: TRBD2; CDR3 DNA: TGTGCCAGCAGCTTAGTCGGGGGGATTCGGGGGCAAGAGACCCAGTACTTC; CDR3 protein: CASSLVGGIRGQETQYF
V gene: TRBV28; clone size: -; J gene: TRBJ1-2; CDR3 length: 15; D gene: TRBD1; CDR3 DNA: TGTGCCAGCAGTCCGACGGGACAGGGTAACTATGGCTACACCTTC; CDR3 protein: CASSPTGQGNYGYTF
V gene: TRBV27; clone size: -; J gene: TRBJ2-1; CDR3 length: 16; D gene: TRBD1; CDR3 DNA: TGTGCCAGCAGTTTAGCAGGGACAGGGGGCTTGGATGAGCAGTTCTTC; CDR3 protein: CASSLAGTGGLDEQFF
V gene: TRBV12-5; clone size: few; J gene: TRBJ2-2; CDR3 length: 13; D gene: -; CDR3 DNA: TGTGCTAGTGGGAGGGAAAACACCGGGGAGCTGTTTTTT; CDR3 protein: CASGRENTGELFF
V gene: TRBV14; clone size: -; J gene: TRBJ2-1; CDR3 length: 17; D gene: TRBD1; CDR3 DNA: TGTGCCAGCAGCCAAGATATCGGACAGGGGGCGCGTAATGAGCAGTTCTTC; CDR3 protein: CASSQDIGQGARNEQFF
V gene: TRBV7-9; clone size: -; J gene: TRBJ2-5; CDR3 length: 13; D gene: -; CDR3 DNA: TGTGCCAGCAGCTTGAGAGGGACTGAGACCCAGTACTTC; CDR3 protein: CASSLRGTETQYF
V gene: TRBV11-2; clone size: -; J gene: TRBJ2-7; CDR3 length: 18; D gene: TRBD2; CDR3 DNA: TGTGCCAGCAGCTTCTCCAGCGGGAGGCCTCATAACCCTTCCGAGCAGTACTTC; CDR3 protein: CASSFSSGRPHNPSEQYF
V gene: TRBV11-2; clone size: -; J gene: TRBJ2-7; CDR3 length: 13; D gene: -; CDR3 DNA: TGTGCCAGCAGTCTGCCGGGAATCTACGAGCAGTACTTC; CDR3 protein: CASSLPGIYEQYF
V gene: TRBV4-3; clone size: -; J gene: TRBJ2-5; CDR3 length: 15; D gene: TRBD2; CDR3 DNA: TGCGCCAGCAGCCAAGATCCAGCCAGCGGGGGGACCCAGTACTTC; CDR3 protein: CASSQDPASGGTQYF
V gene: TRBV10-1; clone size: -; J gene: TRBJ2-7; CDR3 length: 12; D gene: TRBD1; CDR3 DNA: TGCGCCAGCAGGACAGGGGGCTACGAGCAGTACTTC; CDR3 protein: CASRTGGYEQYF